These 32 T cell receptor beta chains came from one sample sequenced in a study of monozygotic twins with inflammatory bowel disease. TCRdb re-called the 5' RACE reads and gives one entry per CDR3 protein, without DNA. This listing includes 350,000 to 400,000 distinct CDR3 sequences. The specimen was blood. These receptors all stem from a human donor with ulcerative colitis or Crohn's disease, or a healthy co-twin of an affected twin (not recorded which).

This chain joins TRBV5-1 and TRBJ2-1; TCRdb returns TRBD2, unconfirmable since there is no DNA. CDR3 length: 15 amino acids. CDR1 is SGHRS, CDR2 YFSETQ, per germline. This CDR3 is CASSLVSGDYNEQFF.

The chain combines TRBV11-2 with TRBJ2-7; TCRdb's D call, TRBD2, is unchecked because there is no DNA. The CDR3 has 15 residues. Germline-derived CDR1 and CDR2 are SGHAT and FQNNGV. The CDR3 here is CASSQGLAGTYEQYF.

The chain is built from TRBV5-4 and TRBJ2-7; TCRdb indicates TRBD1, and absent DNA this call remains unverified. This CDR3 contains 14 residues. Germline loops: CDR1 SGHNT, CDR2 YYREEE (reference sequence). CDR3 loop: CASSGGRVSYEQYF.

The J gene is TRBJ2-1, the V gene TRBV10-3; TCRdb calls TRBD2, which cannot be checked without DNA. Germline V gives CDR1 ENHRY, CDR2 SYGVKD. CDR3 size: 15 residues. The CDR3: CAISGRDSSVREQFF.

CDR3 in amino acids: CARNSGGQTDTQYF. The J gene is TRBJ2-3, the V gene TRBV7-9; TCRdb reports TRBD2, a call that lacks DNA to check it against. This CDR3 is built from 14 residues. CDR1 SEHNR and CDR2 FQNEAQ come from the germline V gene (reference sequence). The variable domain in full, completed from reference TRBV7-9 and TRBJ2-3, reads DTGVSQNPRHKITKRGQNVTFRCDPISEHNRLYWYRQTLGQGPEFLTYFQNEAQLEKSRLLSDRFSAERPKGSFSTLEIQRTEQGDSAMYLCARNSGGQTDTQYFGPGTRLTVL.

The chain is built from TRBV20-1 and TRBJ2-7; with no DNA, the TCRdb D assignment of TRBD1 cannot be verified. This CDR3 contains 13 residues. CDR1 and CDR2 (germline): DFQATT, SNEGSKA (reference sequence). The CDR3: CSARTGGTYEQYF.

V usage is TRBV5-4 and J usage is TRBJ2-7; without DNA, the TCRdb call of TRBD2 cannot be checked. The CDR3 loop spans 14 amino acids. Germline V lookup: CDR1 SGHNT, CDR2 YYREEE (reference sequence). This CDR3 is CASSSTVEGYEQYF.

The chain recombines TRBV5-1 with TRBJ1-1; TCRdb outputs TRBD1, but without DNA this stays unchecked. Germline loops: CDR1 SGHRS, CDR2 YFSETQ. The CDR3 is made up of 16 amino acids. CDR3 residues: CASSLEMGQGLPEAFF.

CDR3 sequence: CASSPGQGLTNEKLFF. The rearrangement joins TRBV3-1 to TRBJ1-4; TCRdb returns TRBD1, unconfirmable since there is no DNA. The CDR3 totals 16 residues. CDR1 and CDR2 from the germline V gene are LGHDT and YNNKEL (reference sequence).

The CDR3 loop reads CASSLDPQGARAFF. The chain recombines TRBV7-9 with TRBJ1-1; with no DNA, the TCRdb D assignment of TRBD1 cannot be verified. CDR3 size: 14 residues. Germline CDR1 and CDR2: SEHNR and FQNEAQ (reference sequence).

V usage is TRBV7-2 and J usage is TRBJ2-1; the TCRdb D gene call, TRBD1, has no DNA to confirm it. The CDR3 covers 12 residues. In germline, CDR1 is SGHTA, CDR2 FQGNSA. The CDR3 region is CASSSEALEQFF.

The chain couples TRBV5-1 to TRBJ1-1. CDR1 is SGHRS and CDR2 is YFSETQ in the germline V gene. The CDR3 covers 14 residues. CDR3 protein: CASSFAQRNTEAFF.

The V gene is TRBV24-1, the J gene TRBJ2-7; the TRBD2 assignment by TCRdb is unverifiable without DNA. The CDR3 loop spans 17 amino acids. The germline gives CDR1 KGHDR, CDR2 SFDVKD. This chain's CDR3 is CATSGLNPGLATYEQYF.

The V call is TRBV9, the J call TRBJ2-3. Germline loops: CDR1 SGDLS, CDR2 YYNGEE. This CDR3 is 13 amino acids long. This CDR3 is CASSVAYADTQYF.

The genes are TRBV7-2 and TRBJ1-5; TCRdb names TRBD1, which stays unverified in the absence of DNA. The germline gives CDR1 SGHTA, CDR2 FQGNSA. This CDR3 has 15 residues. The CDR3 region is CAGSLGEYSNQPQHF. The variable domain in full, with the rest retrieved from reference TRBV7-2 and TRBJ1-5, is GAGVSQSPSNKVTEKGKDVELRCDPISGHTALYWYRQSLGQGLEFLIYFQGNSAPDKSGLPSDRFSAERTGGSVSTLTIQRTQQEDSAVYLCAGSLGEYSNQPQHFGDGTRLSIL.

The gene calls are TRBV30 and TRBJ1-3; TCRdb outputs TRBD1, but without DNA this stays unchecked. The CDR3 covers 13 residues. Germline CDR1 GTSNPN, CDR2 SVGIG (reference sequence). The CDR3 sequence: CASQGAVGNTIYF.

The V and J genes are TRBV20-1 and TRBJ2-7; TCRdb selects TRBD1, and the lack of DNA leaves this call unchecked. The CDR3 contains 14 residues. Germline loops: CDR1 DFQATT, CDR2 SNEGSKA (reference sequence). This CDR3 is CSPVGQGPFNEQYF.

This sequence joins TRBV7-8 and TRBJ2-5; TCRdb calls TRBD2, which cannot be checked without DNA. This CDR3 comprises 18 residues. Germline-derived CDR1 and CDR2 are SGHVS and FQNEAQ. The CDR3 protein is CASSLIWIAGGQRETQYF.

The rearrangement links TRBV18 to TRBJ2-1; TCRdb picks TRBD2, but there is no DNA to check that call. The V gene's germline CDR1 is KGHSH and CDR2 LQKENI. There are 11 residues in the CDR3. CDR3: CASSPEREQFF. Filled out from reference TRBV18 and TRBJ2-1, the complete variable domain reads NAGVMQNPRHLVRRRGQEARLRCSPMKGHSHVYWYRQLPEEGLKFMVYLQKENIIDESGMPKERFSAEFPKEGPSILRIQQVVRGDSAAYFCASSPEREQFFGPGTRLTVL.

V and J are TRBV20-1 and TRBJ2-7; checking the TCRdb D call of TRBD1 is not possible without DNA. CDR3 size: 14 residues. From germline, CDR1 is DFQATT and CDR2 SNEGSKA (reference sequence). The CDR3 reads CSARERGYSYEQYF.

The CDR3 here is CSVETGDEQYF. The chain uses TRBV29-1 and TRBJ2-7; TCRdb proposes TRBD1, but this gene call is untestable without DNA. The CDR3 spans 11 residues. Germline CDR1 and CDR2: SQVTM and ANQGSEA.

The J gene is TRBJ1-4, the V gene TRBV18; TCRdb's assignment of TRBD1 cannot be checked, as there is no DNA. The CDR3 covers 14 residues. CDR1 KGHSH and CDR2 LQKENI come from the germline V gene. The CDR3 protein is CASSPWGPGEKLFF.

The chain uses TRBV29-1 and TRBJ1-2; TCRdb's D call, TRBD1, is unchecked because there is no DNA. The CDR3 is 14 amino acids. Germline V CDR1 and CDR2: SQVTM, ANQGSEA. CDR3 amino acids: CSVEGRTGGYGYTF.

V usage is TRBV5-1 and J usage is TRBJ2-5; the TRBD2 assignment by TCRdb is unverifiable without DNA. The CDR3 loop spans 16 amino acids. Germline V gives CDR1 SGHRS, CDR2 YFSETQ. The CDR3 reads CASSLDRGGLQETQYF.

V usage is TRBV7-2 and J usage is TRBJ1-2. Germline loops: CDR1 SGHTA, CDR2 FQGNSA. The CDR3 has 13 residues. The CDR3: CASSFRTDYGYTF.

The rearrangement joins TRBV5-1 to TRBJ2-7; the D call from TCRdb, TRBD1, cannot be confirmed without DNA. The CDR3 spans 15 residues. In germline, CDR1 is SGHRS, CDR2 YFSETQ. CDR3 sequence: CASSLGQDSSYEQYF. The full variable domain, in which reference TRBV5-1 and TRBJ2-7 provide the parts outside the CDR3, is KAGVTQTPRYLIKTRGQQVTLSCSPISGHRSVSWYQQTPGQGLQFLFEYFSETQRNKGNFPGRFSGRQFSNSRSEMNVSTLELGDSALYLCASSLGQDSSYEQYFGPGTRLTVT.

The genes are TRBV28 and TRBJ2-5; the TCRdb D gene call, TRBD1, has no DNA to confirm it. This CDR3 spans 14 amino acids. Germline-derived CDR1 and CDR2 are MDHEN and SYDVKM. CDR3 region: CASSQGGDLETQYF.

V is TRBV7-9 and J is TRBJ2-4. Germline lookup yields CDR1 SEHNR and CDR2 FQNEAQ (reference sequence). This CDR3 is built from 15 residues. The CDR3 reads CASSYSRRSLNIQYF. The full variable domain, completed using reference TRBV7-9 and TRBJ2-4, is DTGVSQNPRHKITKRGQNVTFRCDPISEHNRLYWYRQTLGQGPEFLTYFQNEAQLEKSRLLSDRFSAERPKGSFSTLEIQRTEQGDSAMYLCASSYSRRSLNIQYFGAGTRLSVL.

The chain employs TRBV4-3 and TRBJ2-7; TCRdb picks TRBD1, but there is no DNA to check that call. The CDR3 is 16 amino acids. Germline V gene data show CDR1 as LGHNA and CDR2 as YSLEER. The CDR3 is CASSQDTGEPDHEQYF.

V usage is TRBV6-5 and J usage is TRBJ1-6; TCRdb calls TRBD1, which cannot be checked without DNA. Germline CDR1 is MNHEY and CDR2 is SVGAGI. This CDR3 spans 17 amino acids. The CDR3: CASSYSGQGGYNSPLHF.

V usage is TRBV28 and J usage is TRBJ1-2; the TCRdb call, TRBD1, lacks DNA for checking. CDR3 length: 16 amino acids. Looked up from germline, CDR1 is MDHEN and CDR2 is SYDVKM. The CDR3: CASSFAYIQGAYGYTF.

V usage is TRBV7-3 and J usage is TRBJ2-1; absent DNA, TCRdb's TRBD2 call cannot be checked. In germline, CDR1 is SGHTA, CDR2 FQGTGA. This CDR3 comprises 15 residues. The CDR3 spells CASSSRRGIYNEQFF.